Shown below are 20 T cell receptor beta chains from a single sample sequenced in a study of shared clonotypes between healthy human individuals. Libraries were prepared by immunoSEQ multiplex PCR; TCRdb keeps only in-frame clonotypes and omits some of them. The sample lists more than 900,000 clones; about 80% were seen once. The sample comprised memory CD4+ T cells from PBMCs. Subset in this sample: CD45RA-negative fraction. These receptors came from a young man in good health. Some clones in this sample may be carry-over from other donors' samples.

The sample holds a few counts of this clone. V is TRBV9 and J is TRBJ1-3, with TRBD1 identical over 9 bases. Germline CDR1 reads SGDLS; CDR2 reads YYNGEE. The CDR3 covers 15 residues. Unmatched junction bases numbered 7, after V lost 4 bases and J lost 5 bases. DNA of the CDR3: TGTGCCAGCAGCCCAGGACAGGGGAGAAGAAACACCATATATTTT. Translated: CASSPGQGRRNTIYF.

This clone occurred a few times. The rearrangement joins TRBV7-2 to TRBJ2-2, with TRBD2 identical over 9 bases. The CDR3 has 15 residues. Germline V gene data show CDR1 as SGHTA and CDR2 as FQGNSA. V shed 5 bases, J shed 4 bases, and the junction held 5 bases outside the gene matches. The DNA of the CDR3 is TGTGCCAGCAGCCTTCTAGCGGGACGCACCGGGGAGCTGTTTTTT. This sequence encodes CASSLLAGRTGELFF.

V usage is TRBV2 and J usage is TRBJ2-1, with 10 bases that match TRBD2. Germline V CDR1 and CDR2: SNHLY, FYNNEI. The CDR3 length is 15 residues. Germline trimming cut 6 bases from V and 3 bases from J; bases unmatched to any gene: 5. Written as DNA, the CDR3 is TGTGCCAGCAGCCTAGCGGGAGCGGGCTACAATGAGCAGTTCTTC. Amino acid sequence: CASSLAGAGYNEQFF.

The count of this clone is one. The gene calls are TRBV28 and TRBJ1-5; a possible D gene is TRBD1 (5 bases). The CDR3 spans 15 residues. CDR1 is MDHEN, CDR2 SYDVKM, per germline. Trimming left V 6 bases short and J 4 bases short, with 16 bases between. CDR3 sequence (DNA): TGTGCCAGCAGACCTGTCCAGGGAAAAAATCAGCCCCAGCATTTT. Its translation is CASRPVQGKNQPQHF.

The V gene is TRBV19, the J gene TRBJ1-2; 7 bases align to TRBD1. Per germline, CDR1 LNHDA and CDR2 SQIVND (reference sequence). The V gene end was trimmed by 2 bases and the J gene end by 4 bases; junction bases not matched to a gene: 7. The CDR3 extends over 15 amino acids. CDR3 residues: CASSIRLGQTYGYTF. CDR3 bases: TGTGCCAGTAGTATAAGGCTGGGACAGACCTATGGCTACACCTTC.

The V call is TRBV28, the J call TRBJ1-2; no clear D. Per germline, CDR1 MDHEN and CDR2 SYDVKM. This CDR3 has 14 residues. V lost 0 bases and J lost 1, with 6 bases in between. The CDR3 here is CASSLWRFNYGYTF. DNA for the CDR3: TGTGCCAGCAGTTTATGGCGGTTTAACTATGGCTACACCTTC.

V and J are TRBV2 and TRBJ2-7; D is unclear. CDR1 is SNHLY and CDR2 is FYNNEI in the germline V gene. V dropped 4 bases and J dropped 3 bases, with 7 bases sitting between them. This CDR3 has 12 residues. CDR3 amino acids: CASSVVGYEQYF. CDR3 DNA: TGTGCCAGCAGTGTAGTGGGCTACGAGCAGTACTTC.

The gene calls are TRBV5-1 and TRBJ1-1; 8 bases are shared with TRBD1. This CDR3 comprises 14 residues. CDR1 and CDR2 (germline): SGHRS, YFSETQ. V shed 2 bases and J 4 bases; nucleotides not matched to a gene: 4. In DNA, the CDR3 is TGCGCCAGCAGCTTCACCACAGGGGGCACTGAAGCTTTCTTT. As protein: CASSFTTGGTEAFF. Full variable domain (rest looked up from reference TRBV5-1 and TRBJ1-1): KAGVTQTPRYLIKTRGQQVTLSCSPISGHRSVSWYQQTPGQGLQFLFEYFSETQRNKGNFPGRFSGRQFSNSRSEMNVSTLELGDSALYLCASSFTTGGTEAFFGQGTRLTVV.

The chain has TRBV18 and TRBJ2-7; D call uncertain. The CDR3 spans 12 residues. The germline CDR1 and CDR2 sequences are KGHSH and LQKENI. V was trimmed by 2 bases and J by 5 bases, leaving 7 bases between them. The DNA for the CDR3 is TGTGCCAGCTCACCAGGGCTCGACGAGCAGTACTTC. Protein product: CASSPGLDEQYF.

This clone came up a few times. This chain connects TRBV2 to TRBJ1-1; D is undetermined. The CDR3 spans 13 residues. Germline CDR1 SNHLY, CDR2 FYNNEI. Trimming cost V 7 bases and J 0 bases, with 9 bases left between them. This CDR3 is CASNLVLNTEAFF. DNA of the CDR3: TGTGCCAGCAACCTGGTCCTGAACACTGAAGCTTTCTTT.

V gene TRBV6-6 combines with J gene TRBJ2-1; TRBD1 matches 9 bases. The V gene's germline CDR1 is MNHNY and CDR2 SVGAGI (reference sequence). The length of the CDR3 is 14 residues. V dropped 6 bases and J dropped 3; count of bases not matched to a gene: 3. The CDR3 is CASRGQGGYNEQFF. CDR3 coding DNA: TGTGCCAGCAGGGGACAGGGTGGCTACAATGAGCAGTTCTTC.

In the case of this clone: With a much larger clone just one base away, this may be a read error. The chain employs TRBV5-5 and TRBJ2-7, with 7 bases aligning to TRBD1. Trimming cost V 4 bases and J 4 bases; bases outside gene matches: 2. The germline CDR1 and CDR2 sequences are SGHKS and YYEKEE (reference sequence). This CDR3 is built from 12 residues. CDR3 sequence (DNA): TGTGCCAGCAGCCTACAGGGGTACGAGCAGTACTTC. Translation gives CASSLQGYEQYF.

The V and J genes are TRBV10-3 and TRBJ1-4; the D gene is possibly TRBD1 (5 bases). Trimming shortened V by 6 bases and J by 0 bases, and 11 bases separated the two germline ends. Germline assignment: CDR1 ENHRY and CDR2 SYGVKD. There are 15 residues in the CDR3. Here the CDR3 reads CAIRGDGATNEKLFF. CDR3 coding DNA: TGTGCCATCAGGGGGGACGGGGCAACTAATGAAAAACTGTTTTTT.

The chain carries TRBV28 and TRBJ2-2; no firm D call. Trimming stripped 3 bases from V and 2 bases from J, with 10 bases between. The CDR3 loop spans 15 amino acids. Germline CDR1 MDHEN, CDR2 SYDVKM. CDR3 sequence: CASSFRVRNTGELFF. CDR3 nucleotide sequence: TGTGCCAGCAGTTTTCGGGTTAGAAACACCGGGGAGCTGTTTTTT.

Concerning this clone: This may arise from a read error, as a much more abundant clone is one base away. This specimen includes other DNA sequences encoding the same CDR3. The CDR3 region has the DNA TGTGCCAGCAGCTTGACAGGGGGTTACGAGCAGTACTTC. This encodes CASSLTGGYEQYF. The J gene is TRBJ2-7, the V gene TRBV5-4; TRBD1 matches at 8 bases. Trimming removed 1 base from V and 4 bases from J; junction bases left unmatched: 1. This CDR3 is 13 amino acids long. CDR1 is SGHNT, CDR2 YYREEE, per germline (reference sequence).

The chain employs TRBV2 and TRBJ2-3, with D possibly TRBD2 on 6 matching bases. Per the germline V gene, CDR1 is SNHLY and CDR2 is FYNNEI. This CDR3 region has 15 residues. This CDR3 reads CASGSPGGPADTQYF. CDR3 bases: TGTGCTTCGGGCTCCCCCGGGGGACCGGCAGATACGCAGTATTTT.

The chain recombines TRBV4-3 with TRBJ1-2; D is undetermined. The ends were cut back, 0 bases at V and 8 bases at J, with 16 bases in the middle. The germline CDR1 and CDR2 sequences are LGHNA and YSLEER. The CDR3 loop spans 15 amino acids. The CDR3 DNA sequence: TGCGCCAGCAGCCAAGAAGCAGGTCAAAGCTGGGGCTACACCTTC. Translation: CASSQEAGQSWGYTF.

The chain joins TRBV6-6 to TRBJ2-2, with D tentatively TRBD2 (5 bases). Germline lookup yields CDR1 MNHNY and CDR2 SVGAGI (reference sequence). V was cut by 7 bases and J by 7 bases, with 19 bases left in between. The CDR3 runs 15 residues. CDR3 sequence: CASTEYGVLGGELFF. The CDR3 DNA follows: TGTGCCAGCACCGAGTACGGGGTTCTTGGCGGGGAGCTGTTTTTT.

The V and J genes are TRBV29-1 and TRBJ1-2; 7 nucleotides line up with TRBD1. Germline lookup yields CDR1 SQVTM and CDR2 ANQGSEA. Unmatched junction bases numbered 14, after V lost 6 bases and J lost 4 bases. The CDR3 loop spans 15 amino acids. The DNA of the CDR3 is TGCAGCGTCGCTTTGAGACAGGGCGATGTCTATGGCTACACCTTC. The encoded protein is CSVALRQGDVYGYTF. Variable domain in full (rest from reference TRBV29-1 and TRBJ1-2): SAVISQKPSRDICQRGTSLTIQCQVDSQVTMMFWYRQQPGQSLTLIATANQGSEATYESGFVIDKFPISRPNLTFSTLTVSNMSPEDSSIYLCSVALRQGDVYGYTFGSGTRLTVV.

This chain connects TRBV28 to TRBJ2-7; D is perhaps TRBD1 (6 bases). V lost 1 base, J lost 3 bases, and 13 bases lay in between. CDR1 and CDR2 (germline): MDHEN, SYDVKM. This CDR3 contains 15 residues. DNA of the CDR3: TGTGCCAGCAGTTTATTTGCCCAAGGGGGCTACGAGCAGTACTTC. Amino acid sequence: CASSLFAQGGYEQYF.